This TCR beta chain was sequenced during a study of T cells after yellow fever vaccination. Looking at the study overall: Fractions low in cell number were prepared with SMART-Seq v4 Ultra Low Input.

The CDR3 is made up of 14 amino acids. Germline assignment: CDR1 SGHRS and CDR2 YFSETQ. Trimming left V 0 bases short and J 5 bases short, with 12 bases between. This clonotype has a count of ten or more. Its antigen is not known. A process of 5'RACE template switching, which added a universal primer site and UMIs, was used to make TCR cDNA. From the 5' RACE reads, TCRdb called clonotypes with MiXCR, one entry per CDR3 protein. The sample yields 70,000 or so distinct CDR3 sequences, about 6% seen once. Study observations and caveats: A secondary response was less intense yet reached its peak sooner, at day 5 versus 15.

The sample in question was CD4+ T cells sorted from PBMCs, obtained less than 16 days after the first yellow fever vaccination. The genes are TRBV5-1 and TRBJ2-7; weak D call: TRBD2 (6 bases). The receptor comes from a young man who received the YFV17D yellow fever vaccine. The CDR3 sequence is CASSLAGGFNEQYV. The CDR3 DNA follows: TGCGCCAGCAGCTTGGCTGGGGGGTTCAACGAGCAGTACGTC.